These 15 T cell receptor beta chains were all obtained from the same sample, sequenced in a study of T cell clonality in common variable immunodeficiency. The data were produced by immunoSEQ multiplex PCR, yet TCRdb's version contains in-frame clones alone and is incomplete. There are some 39,000 clones in the sample, none observed a single time. Sequenced input: peripheral blood mononuclear cells. The receptors were gathered from a person aged 18 to 70 in good health.

This clone has at least ten counts. The read ends 3 residues before the CDR3 terminus; that terminus is restored from the germline J gene. The rearrangement links TRBV10-3 to TRBJ2-7, with 9 bases that match TRBD1. The V segment lost 4 bases and the J segment 6 bases; nucleotides outside the gene matches: 13. From germline, CDR1 is ENHRY and CDR2 SYGVKD. CDR3 length equals 16 residues. The sequenced part of the CDR3 DNA is TGTGCCATCAGTGGAGTTAAGGGACAGGGTCTTCCCGAG. Translation gives CAISGVKGQGLPE. The complete CDR3 sequence is CAISGVKGQGLPEQYF.

This clone has ten or more counts. The read ends 3 residues early relative to the CDR3; the germline J gene fills the gap. The V gene is TRBV29-1, the J gene TRBJ2-7, with D perhaps TRBD1 (5 bases). V was clipped by 7 bases and J by 2 bases, with 12 bases between them. The CDR3 covers 12 residues. Germline V CDR1 and CDR2: SQVTM, ANQGSEA. The DNA read from the CDR3 is TGCAGCGGAAGAACAGGACCCTACGAG. This sequence encodes CSGRTGPYE. The CDR3 reads in full as CSGRTGPYEQYF.

This clone has ten or more counts. Sequencing ends 3 residues short of the CDR3 end; the germline J gene provides the rest. The chain uses TRBV5-6 and TRBJ1-1, with 7 bases lining up with TRBD1. In germline, CDR1 is SGHDT, CDR2 YYEEEE. J lost 6 bases, V lost 0 bases, and 8 bases had no gene match. The CDR3 covers 15 residues. CDR3 in amino acids: CASSLEGTGVPEAFF. Partial CDR3 DNA: TGTGCCAGCAGCTTGGAAGGTACAGGGGTCCCTGAA.

This clone was seen many times. The read ends 3 residues before the CDR3 terminus; that terminus is restored from the germline J gene. Other nucleotide sequences in the sample specify the same CDR3. The V gene is TRBV5-1, the J gene TRBJ2-3; D gene ambiguous. V shed 4 bases and J shed 2 bases, with 14 bases lying between them. Per the germline V gene, CDR1 is SGHRS and CDR2 is YFSETQ. The CDR3 has 15 residues. Incomplete CDR3 DNA: TGCGCCAGCAGCCCGGATACTACGTCCACAGATACG. This encodes CASSPDTTSTDT. The entire CDR3 reads CASSPDTTSTDTQYF.

Remarks on this clone: The CDR3 end is not reached by the read, which stops 3 residues before it; the germline J gene fills it in. This chain links TRBV5-1 with TRBJ1-4; TRBD1 agrees at 9 bases. The germline V gene has CDR1 SGHRS and CDR2 YFSETQ. The CDR3 is 16 residues long. V trimming: 0 bases; J trimming: 8 bases; junction bases outside the gene matches: 8. CDR3 DNA, as far as it was read: TGCGCCAGCAGCTTGGAAACAGGGGGCGCCCGGGAAAAA. Encoded protein: CASSLETGGAREK. The CDR3 in full is CASSLETGGAREKLFF. Full variable domain (rest looked up from reference TRBV5-1 and TRBJ1-4): KAGVTQTPRYLIKTRGQQVTLSCSPISGHRSVSWYQQTPGQGLQFLFEYFSETQRNKGNFPGRFSGRQFSNSRSEMNVSTLELGDSALYLCASSLETGGAREKLFFGSGTQLSVL.

This clone was detected a few times. Given a much more abundant clone one base away, this may be a read error. From the germline J gene comes the end of the CDR3, since the read stops 3 residues before it. The chain uses TRBV19 and TRBJ2-3; 9 positions match TRBD1. Germline V lookup: CDR1 LNHDA, CDR2 SQIVND (reference sequence). The CDR3 has 13 amino acids. The CDR3 bases that were read are TGTGCCAGTCAGGACAGGGGCAATCAGCCG. It yields the protein CASQDRGNQP. The complete CDR3 protein is CASQDRGNQPQYF.

This clone was detected ten times or more. Read coverage stops 3 residues before the CDR3 terminus; the germline J gene supplies the remainder. The chain recombines TRBV7-2 with TRBJ2-2; tentative D call: TRBD2 (6 bases). With 5 bases removed from V and 8 bases from J, the gap between germline ends came to 12 bases. The CDR3 length is 13 residues. From germline, CDR1 is SGHTA and CDR2 FQGNSA. Partial CDR3 DNA: TGTGCCAGCAGCGAATTGGGGGGAGGGGAG. Translation gives CASSELGGGE. The CDR3 in its entirety is CASSELGGGELFF.

This clone has at least ten counts. The read falls 3 residues short of the CDR3 end, and the missing part is taken from the germline J gene. J is TRBJ2-2 and V is TRBV7-3; 9 bases match TRBD1. CDR1 is SGHTA and CDR2 is FQGTGA in the germline V gene. The CDR3 totals 17 residues. J gave up 4 bases and V 5 bases, and 11 bases lay outside the gene matches. The CDR3 protein is CASSQSRDRVVTGELFF. Partial CDR3 DNA: TGTGCCAGCAGCCAAAGCCGGGACAGGGTGGTCACCGGGGAG.

This clone was detected many times. The read terminates 3 residues before the CDR3 end, so the remaining end is supplied by the germline J gene. V usage is TRBV20-1 and J usage is TRBJ2-5; 7 bases are a match to TRBD1. With V trimmed by 6 bases and J by 2 bases, 9 bases remained unmatched. Germline lookup yields CDR1 DFQATT and CDR2 SNEGSKA (reference sequence). CDR3 length equals 14 residues. The CDR3 sequence is CSAKRQGGQETQYF. CDR3 bases read: TGCAGTGCCAAACGACAGGGTGGGCAAGAGACC.

This clone has at least ten counts. The missing CDR3 end, 3 residues past where the read stops, is filled in from the germline J gene. The J gene is TRBJ2-5, the V gene TRBV7-6; 8 nucleotides line up with TRBD2. This CDR3 region has 15 residues. Per germline, CDR1 SGHVS and CDR2 FNYEAQ. The V and J ends lost 1 base and 5 bases, in that order; junction bases with no gene match: 6. The CDR3 protein is CASSLGAGVKETQYF. The DNA read from the CDR3 is TGTGCCAGCAGCTTAGGAGCGGGAGTAAAGGAGACC.

This clone was picked up many times. The read terminates 3 residues before the CDR3 end, so the remaining end is supplied by the germline J gene. The chain combines TRBV9 with TRBJ2-3; D is possibly TRBD2 (5 bases). V lost 3 bases and J 1 base, leaving 12 bases between the germline ends. Germline values: CDR1 SGDLS, CDR2 YYNGEE. The CDR3 contains 15 residues. The chain's CDR3 is CASSAAGLGTDTQYF. The DNA read from the CDR3 is TGTGCCAGCAGCGCTGCGGGCTTGGGCACAGATACG.

This clone was found many times. The read comes to an end 3 residues before the CDR3 does, leaving the germline J gene to fill in the end. The rearrangement links TRBV18 to TRBJ2-1; TRBD2 aligns across 10 bases. CDR3 length: 16 amino acids. From germline, CDR1 is KGHSH and CDR2 LQKENI. Trimming took 3 bases from V and 7 from J; bases not matched to a gene: 9. CDR3 loop: CASSPRTSGKVNEQFF. The CDR3 bases that were read are TGTGCCAGCTCACCGAGGACTAGCGGAAAGGTTAATGAG.

This clone appeared many times. Read sequence stops 3 residues before the CDR3 end, and the germline J gene provides the missing end. The rearrangement uses TRBV19 and TRBJ2-2; D remains ambiguous. V lost 1 base, J lost 7 bases, and 4 bases lay in between. The CDR3 consists of 12 residues. Germline CDR1 LNHDA, CDR2 SQIVND (reference sequence). The CDR3 sequence is CASSIVVGELFF. The CDR3 DNA, read in part, is TGTGCCAGTAGTATAGTAGTCGGGGAG.

Many counts were recorded for this clone. Read sequence stops 3 residues before the CDR3 end, and the germline J gene provides the missing end. The V call is TRBV19, the J call TRBJ1-5, with D possibly matching TRBD1 (6 bases). Deletions cut 6 bases from V and 7 bases from J, with 10 bases between. This CDR3 is built from 12 residues. CDR1 and CDR2 from the germline V gene are LNHDA and SQIVND (reference sequence). This CDR3 is CASSDTGQPQHF. The sequenced CDR3 bases are TGTGCCAGTAGCGATACAGGGCAGCCC.

The table lists this clone with many counts. From the germline J gene comes the end of the CDR3, since the read stops 3 residues before it. The chain employs TRBV19 and TRBJ2-2; D uncertain. The CDR3 contains 16 residues. Trimming removed 3 bases from V and 2 bases from J, with 13 bases in between. Germline V lookup: CDR1 LNHDA, CDR2 SQIVND (reference sequence). The CDR3: CASSISGQTNTGELFF. The part of the CDR3 DNA that was read is TGTGCCAGTAGTATCAGTGGGCAGACCAACACCGGGGAG.